Reported below is one TCR beta chain. Data came from immunoSEQ multiplex PCR; TCRdb stores just in-frame clones and leaves some out. This table holds about 430,000 clones, approximately 90% found once. The V gene's germline CDR1 is SNHLY and CDR2 FYNNEI. Trimming left V 3 bases short and J 8 bases short, with 13 bases between. The length of the CDR3 is 13 residues. The record originates from a study of Ad26.COV2.S vaccination and SARS-CoV-2 variants. As for treatment: around 19 received Ad26.COV2.S at low or high dose, single or two shots; 5 received placebo; per-sample allocation not given. Samples were taken on day 63 after the first vaccine or placebo injection.

The receptor was derived from a person between 18 and 65 years old who received the Ad26.COV2.S COVID-19 vaccine or a placebo. The sequences come from peripheral blood, collected in a trial of Ad26.COV2.S vaccine versus placebo. The chain recombines TRBV2 with TRBJ1-2; D is perhaps TRBD1 (5 bases). The CDR3 loop is CASSESGREGYTF. The CDR3, as DNA: TGTGCCAGCAGTGAGTCAGGGCGAGAAGGCTACACCTTC.